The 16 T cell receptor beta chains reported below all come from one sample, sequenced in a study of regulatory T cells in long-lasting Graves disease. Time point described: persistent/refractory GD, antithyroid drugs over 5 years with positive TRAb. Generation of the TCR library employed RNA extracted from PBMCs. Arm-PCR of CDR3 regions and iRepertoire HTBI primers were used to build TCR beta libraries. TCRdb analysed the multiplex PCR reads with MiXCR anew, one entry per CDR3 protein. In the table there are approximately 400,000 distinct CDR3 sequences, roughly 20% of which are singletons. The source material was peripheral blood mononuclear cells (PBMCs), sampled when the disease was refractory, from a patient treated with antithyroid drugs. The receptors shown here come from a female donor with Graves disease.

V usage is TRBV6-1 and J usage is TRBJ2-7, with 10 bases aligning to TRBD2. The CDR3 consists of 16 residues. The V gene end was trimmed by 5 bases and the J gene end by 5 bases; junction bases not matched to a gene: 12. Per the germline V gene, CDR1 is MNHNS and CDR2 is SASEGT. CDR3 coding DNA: TGTGCCAGCAGTCCCACCAATCTAGCGGGAGCCCACGAGCAGTACTTC. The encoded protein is CASSPTNLAGAHEQYF.

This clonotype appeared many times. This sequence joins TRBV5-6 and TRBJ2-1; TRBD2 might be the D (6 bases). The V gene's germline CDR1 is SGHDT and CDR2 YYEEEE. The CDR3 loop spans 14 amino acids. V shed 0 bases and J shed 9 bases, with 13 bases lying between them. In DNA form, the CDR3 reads TGTGCCAGCAGCTTGGTTCCGGGGGTGGGTGAGCAGTTCTTC. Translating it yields CASSLVPGVGEQFF. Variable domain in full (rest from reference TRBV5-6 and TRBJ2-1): DAGVTQSPTHLIKTRGQQVTLRCSPKSGHDTVSWYQQALGQGPQFIFQYYEEEERQRGNFPDRFSGHQFPNYSSELNVNALLLGDSALYLCASSLVPGVGEQFFGPGTRLTVL.

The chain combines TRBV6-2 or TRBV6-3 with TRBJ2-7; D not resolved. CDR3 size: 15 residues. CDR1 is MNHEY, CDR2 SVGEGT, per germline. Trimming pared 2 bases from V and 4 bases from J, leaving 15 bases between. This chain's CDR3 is CASSYMTKARYEQYF. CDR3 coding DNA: TGTGCCAGCAGTTACATGACCAAAGCACGTTACGAGCAGTACTTC.

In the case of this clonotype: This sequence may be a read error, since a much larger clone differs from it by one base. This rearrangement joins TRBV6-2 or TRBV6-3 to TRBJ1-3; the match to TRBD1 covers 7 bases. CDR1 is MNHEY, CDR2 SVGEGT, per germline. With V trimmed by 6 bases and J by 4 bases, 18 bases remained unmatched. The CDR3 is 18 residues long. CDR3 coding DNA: TGTGCCAGCAGCATCTCAACCGGGACAGTGGCTCGAGGAAACACCATATATTTT. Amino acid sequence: CASSISTGTVARGNTIYF.

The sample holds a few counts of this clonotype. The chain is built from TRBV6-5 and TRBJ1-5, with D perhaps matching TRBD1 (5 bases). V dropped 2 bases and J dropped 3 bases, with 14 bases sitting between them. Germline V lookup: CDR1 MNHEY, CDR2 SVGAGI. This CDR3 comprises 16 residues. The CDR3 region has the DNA TGTGCCAGCAGTTACCAGGGCCCCTATTACAATCAGCCCCAGCATTTT. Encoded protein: CASSYQGPYYNQPQHF.

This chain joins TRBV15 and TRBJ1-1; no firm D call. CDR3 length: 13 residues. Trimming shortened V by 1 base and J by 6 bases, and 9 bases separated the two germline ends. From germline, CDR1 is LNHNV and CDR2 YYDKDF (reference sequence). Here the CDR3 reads CATSRGTLAEAFF. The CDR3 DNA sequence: TGTGCCACCAGCAGAGGAACACTGGCTGAAGCTTTCTTT.

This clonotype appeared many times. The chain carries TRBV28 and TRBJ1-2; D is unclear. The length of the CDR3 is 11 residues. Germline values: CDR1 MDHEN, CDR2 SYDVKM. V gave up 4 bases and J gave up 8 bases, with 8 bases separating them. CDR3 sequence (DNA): TGTGCCAGCAGTTCCCCGGGGGGCTACACCTTC. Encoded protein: CASSSPGGYTF.

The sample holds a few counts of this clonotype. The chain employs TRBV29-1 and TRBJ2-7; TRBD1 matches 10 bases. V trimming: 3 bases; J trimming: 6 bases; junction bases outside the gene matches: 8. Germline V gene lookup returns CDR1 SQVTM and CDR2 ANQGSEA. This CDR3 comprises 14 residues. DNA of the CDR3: TGCAGCGTTGAGACGCGGGACAGGGGCATCGAGCAGTACTTC. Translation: CSVETRDRGIEQYF.

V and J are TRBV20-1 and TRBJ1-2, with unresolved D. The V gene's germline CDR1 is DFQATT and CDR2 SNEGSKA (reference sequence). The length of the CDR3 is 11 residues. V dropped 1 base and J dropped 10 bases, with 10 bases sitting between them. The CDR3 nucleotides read TGCAGTGCTAGAGGCCCCGTGGCCTACACCTTC. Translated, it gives CSARGPVAYTF.

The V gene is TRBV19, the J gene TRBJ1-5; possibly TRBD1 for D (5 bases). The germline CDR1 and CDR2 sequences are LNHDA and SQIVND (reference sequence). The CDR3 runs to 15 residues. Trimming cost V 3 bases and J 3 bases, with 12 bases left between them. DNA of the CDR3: TGTGCCAGTAGTATCACCAGGGACCCCAATCAGCCCCAGCATTTT. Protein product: CASSITRDPNQPQHF.

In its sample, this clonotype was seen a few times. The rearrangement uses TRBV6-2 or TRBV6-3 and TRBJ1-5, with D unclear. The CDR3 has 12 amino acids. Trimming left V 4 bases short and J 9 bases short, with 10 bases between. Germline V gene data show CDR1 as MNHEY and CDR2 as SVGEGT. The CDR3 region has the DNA TGTGCCAGCAGTTTCTCCCCACGGCCCCAGCATTTT. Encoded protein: CASSFSPRPQHF.

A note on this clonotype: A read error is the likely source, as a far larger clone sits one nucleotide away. CDR3 sequence: CASSLRQGATETQYF. CDR3 sequence (DNA): TGTGCCAGCAGTTTAAGACAGGGGGCGACGGAGACCCAGTACTTC. The chain carries TRBV27 and TRBJ2-5, with 10 bases aligning to TRBD1. The CDR3 consists of 15 residues. V was clipped by 2 bases and J by 5 bases; unmatched bases: 5. CDR1 is MNHEY, CDR2 SMNVEV, per germline (reference sequence).

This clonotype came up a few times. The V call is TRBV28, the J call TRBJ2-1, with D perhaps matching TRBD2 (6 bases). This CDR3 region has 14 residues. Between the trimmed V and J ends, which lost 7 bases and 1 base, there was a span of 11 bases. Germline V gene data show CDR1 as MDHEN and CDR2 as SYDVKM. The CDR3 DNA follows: TGTGCCAGCAAGGCGGCGGGATCCTACAATGAGCAGTTCTTC. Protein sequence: CASKAAGSYNEQFF.

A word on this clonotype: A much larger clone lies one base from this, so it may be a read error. CDR3 residues: CASSLVFSGNIGELFF. The CDR3 DNA is TGTGCCAGCAGCTTAGTGTTTAGCGGGAACATCGGGGAGCTGTTTTTT. The rearrangement joins TRBV11-2 to TRBJ2-2; TRBD2 agrees at 8 bases. This CDR3 spans 16 amino acids. Germline V CDR1 and CDR2: SGHAT, FQNNGV.

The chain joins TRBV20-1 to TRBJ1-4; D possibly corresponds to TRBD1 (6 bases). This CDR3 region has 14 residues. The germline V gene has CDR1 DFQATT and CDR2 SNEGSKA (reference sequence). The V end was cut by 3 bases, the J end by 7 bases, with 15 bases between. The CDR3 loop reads CSARGDGQPEKLFF. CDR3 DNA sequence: TGCAGTGCTAGGGGGGACGGACAGCCTGAAAAACTGTTTTTT.

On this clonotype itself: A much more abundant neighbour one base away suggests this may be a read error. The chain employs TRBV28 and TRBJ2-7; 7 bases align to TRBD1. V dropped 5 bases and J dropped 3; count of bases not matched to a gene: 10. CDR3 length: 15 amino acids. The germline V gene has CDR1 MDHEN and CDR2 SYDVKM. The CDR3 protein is CASSPGTVLDYEQYF. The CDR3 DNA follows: TGTGCCAGCAGTCCGGGGACAGTTCTTGACTACGAGCAGTACTTC. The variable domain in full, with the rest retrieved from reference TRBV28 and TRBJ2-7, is DVKVTQSSRYLVKRTGEKVFLECVQDMDHENMFWYRQDPGLGLRLIYFSYDVKMKEKGDIPEGYSVSREKKERFSLILESASTNQTSMYLCASSPGTVLDYEQYFGPGTRLTVT.